These 7 T cell receptor beta chains were sequenced from one sample in a study of cytomegalovirus exposure and HLA in healthy donors. Primers: 60 Vbeta forward and 13 Jbeta reverse. Clones were sequenced by immunoSEQ multiplex PCR, and TCRdb holds only the in-frame ones, with some missing. The sample lists more than 110,000 clones, roughly 10% occurring once. Source material: PBMCs. Receptors originate from a man between 50 and 59 years old in good health and CMV-seronegative.

This clone occurred a few times. Other nucleotide sequences from this sample produce the same CDR3. The gene calls are TRBV7-9 and TRBJ1-5, with TRBD1 as a possible D gene (5 bases). This CDR3 has 14 residues. From germline, CDR1 is SEHNR and CDR2 FQNEAQ (reference sequence). The V gene lost 1 base and the J gene lost 2 bases, with 6 bases spanning the gap. CDR3 in amino acids: CASSLVGGNQPQHF. The CDR3 nucleotides read TGTGCCAGCAGCTTAGTAGGGGGCAATCAGCCCCAGCATTTT.

In this sample, this clone turned up a few times. This rearrangement joins TRBV10-3 to TRBJ1-1, with 8 bases that match TRBD1. V lost 4 bases and J lost 7; bases outside the gene matches: 11. The V gene's germline CDR1 is ENHRY and CDR2 SYGVKD. The CDR3 totals 15 residues. DNA for the CDR3: TGTGCCATCAGTGTCCGAAGCCAGGGGGCGGTTGAAGCTTTCTTT. Protein product: CAISVRSQGAVEAFF.

This clone appeared a few times. The chain uses TRBV5-6 and TRBJ1-2; no definite D call. Trimming pared 4 bases from V and 8 bases from J, leaving 9 bases between. This CDR3 comprises 11 residues. Per the germline V gene, CDR1 is SGHDT and CDR2 is YYEEEE. In DNA form, the CDR3 reads TGTGCCAGCAGCCGGGAATACGGCTACACCTTC. This codes for CASSREYGYTF.

V gene TRBV11-2 combines with J gene TRBJ2-5; 8 bases are a match to TRBD2. CDR3 size: 14 residues. Trimming cost V 5 bases and J 1 base; bases outside gene matches: 3. Germline loops: CDR1 SGHAT, CDR2 FQNNGV. The CDR3 DNA follows: TGTGCCAGCAGCCCCGGACTAGCCCAAGAGACCCAGTACTTC. Protein: CASSPGLAQETQYF.

This clone was seen a handful of times. The same CDR3 also results from other DNA sequences found in this sample. The V call is TRBV7-9, the J call TRBJ1-4, with D perhaps matching TRBD1 (5 bases). The CDR3 contains 16 residues. Germline assignment: CDR1 SEHNR and CDR2 FQNEAQ (reference sequence). V lost 3 bases and J 5 bases, leaving 16 bases between the germline ends. Written as DNA, the CDR3 is TGTGCCAGCAGCTTTGATACCGGAGGGACGAATGAAAAACTGTTTTTT. Encoded protein: CASSFDTGGTNEKLFF.

This clone was found a few times. The J gene is TRBJ1-3, the V gene TRBV5-5; 10 bases are shared with TRBD1. The CDR3 totals 16 residues. The V segment lost 4 bases and the J segment 3 bases; nucleotides outside the gene matches: 7. Germline V gives CDR1 SGHKS, CDR2 YYEKEE (reference sequence). The CDR3 loop reads CASSHDRGQFGNTIYF. The CDR3, as DNA: TGTGCCAGCAGCCACGACAGGGGGCAATTTGGAAACACCATATATTTT.

This clone occurred a few times. The J gene is TRBJ1-4, the V gene TRBV30; maybe TRBD1 (6 bases). CDR1 is GTSNPN, CDR2 SVGIG, per germline (reference sequence). CDR3 length: 14 amino acids. Trimming removed 2 bases from V and 6 bases from J, with 13 bases in between. In DNA form, the CDR3 reads TGTGCCTGGAGTCATGCGGGGGCAGATGAAAAACTGTTTTTT. It yields the protein CAWSHAGADEKLFF.